The 11 T cell receptor beta chains presented below share a single source sample, sequenced in a study of spatial heterogeneity in lung cancer. As for time point: sample taken at primary tumor resection. Sequencing covered unsorted whole RNA taken from tumor, nontumor lung or frozen PBMC. TCRdb used MiXCR to reprocess the 5' RACE reads, holding one entry per CDR3 protein. Of some 29,000 distinct CDR3 sequences listed, 7.5% to 10% are singletons. The specimen was PBMCs, collected at surgery. The receptors originated from a female donor with early-stage non-small cell lung cancer.

The chain links TRBV10-3 to TRBJ2-2; D gene uncertain. CDR3 size: 14 residues. CDR1 is ENHRY, CDR2 SYGVKD, per germline. Deletions cut 10 bases from V and 2 bases from J, with 14 bases between. The CDR3 sequence is CATSGSENTGELFF. The CDR3 nucleotides read TGTGCCACCTCAGGTTCCGAAAACACCGGGGAGCTGTTTTTT.

This clonotype was detected ten times or more. The chain is built from TRBV29-1 and TRBJ1-1, with 12 bases that match TRBD1. The CDR3 length is 15 residues. CDR1 SQVTM and CDR2 ANQGSEA come from the germline V gene. V trimming: 7 bases; J trimming: 0 bases; junction bases outside the gene matches: 6. The CDR3 loop reads CSGSGTGGLNTEAFF. DNA of the CDR3: TGCAGCGGATCCGGGACAGGGGGCCTGAACACTGAAGCTTTCTTT.

This clonotype was found many times. J is TRBJ2-3 and V is TRBV6-2 or TRBV6-3, with D perhaps TRBD1 (6 bases). V was trimmed by 2 bases and J by 2 bases, leaving 20 bases between them. The CDR3 spans 18 residues. Germline V CDR1 and CDR2: MNHEY, SVGEGT. CDR3 region: CASSYQVTGPTFTDTQYF. CDR3 nucleotide sequence: TGTGCCAGCAGTTACCAAGTGACAGGCCCTACCTTCACAGATACGCAGTATTTT.

This clonotype was observed many times. This sequence joins TRBV4-3 and TRBJ2-6, with D tentatively TRBD2 (5 bases). With 3 bases removed from V and 2 bases from J, the gap between germline ends came to 26 bases. The V gene's germline CDR1 is LGHNA and CDR2 YSLEER. The CDR3 extends over 21 amino acids. The CDR3 loop reads CASSQESMGAQRSPGANVLTF. CDR3 sequence (DNA): TGCGCCAGCAGCCAGGAAAGCATGGGAGCCCAACGGAGCCCTGGGGCCAACGTCCTGACTTTC.

The gene calls are TRBV7-2 and TRBJ2-7; D is undetermined. This CDR3 has 13 residues. Between the trimmed V and J ends, which lost 5 bases and 0 bases, there was a span of 8 bases. Germline V CDR1 and CDR2: SGHTA, FQGNSA. In DNA, the CDR3 is TGTGCCAGCAGCCCTCGATACTCCTACGAGCAGTACTTC. Residues: CASSPRYSYEQYF. Combining the CDR3 with reference TRBV7-2 and TRBJ2-7 gives the whole variable domain GAGVSQSPSNKVTEKGKDVELRCDPISGHTALYWYRQSLGQGLEFLIYFQGNSAPDKSGLPSDRFSAERTGGSVSTLTIQRTQQEDSAVYLCASSPRYSYEQYFGPGTRLTVT.

This chain links TRBV20-1 with TRBJ1-5, with 7 bases lining up with TRBD1. CDR1 is DFQATT and CDR2 is SNEGSKA in the germline V gene (reference sequence). CDR3 length: 13 residues. V was clipped by 6 bases and J by 4 bases; unmatched bases: 6. The CDR3 nucleotides are TGCAGTGCAACAAAACAGGGGAATCAGCCCCAGCATTTT. This sequence encodes CSATKQGNQPQHF.

There are a few counts of this clonotype. This chain links TRBV12-5 with TRBJ2-1; maybe TRBD2 (5 bases). Germline V gene data show CDR1 as LGHNT and CDR2 as FRNRAP. The V and J ends lost 6 bases and 0 bases respectively, with 9 bases between them. The CDR3 spans 14 residues. Here the CDR3 DNA reads TGTGCTAGTGGGGACTGGAACTCCTACAATGAGCAGTTCTTC. Protein product: CASGDWNSYNEQFF.

The J gene is TRBJ2-1, the V gene TRBV14; 8 positions agree with TRBD2. From germline, CDR1 is SGHDN and CDR2 FVKESK. This CDR3 comprises 15 residues. V lost 2 bases, J lost 7 bases, and 7 bases stayed unmatched. CDR3 in DNA: TGTGCCAGCAGCCAAAGACGGACTAGCCCAAATGAGCAGTTCTTC. It codes for CASSQRRTSPNEQFF.

There are many counts of this clonotype. This chain uses TRBV30 with TRBJ1-5, with D possibly TRBD1 on 5 matching bases. Germline CDR1 and CDR2: GTSNPN and SVGIG (reference sequence). The V and J ends lost 3 bases and 4 bases respectively, with 13 bases between them. The CDR3 sequence is 14 residues long. CDR3 residues: CAWRSRGRNQPQHF. CDR3 in DNA: TGTGCCTGGAGGAGTAGGGGACGGAATCAGCCCCAGCATTTT. Based on the CDR3 plus reference TRBV30 and TRBJ1-5, the full variable domain is SQTIHQWPATLVQPVGSPLSLECTVEGTSNPNLYWYRQAAGRGLQLLFYSVGIGQISSEVPQNLSASRPQDRQFILSSKKLLLSDSGFYLCAWRSRGRNQPQHFGDGTRLSIL.

The V gene is TRBV20-1, the J gene TRBJ2-2; TRBD1 matches at 8 bases. The V segment lost 1 base and the J segment 3 bases; nucleotides outside the gene matches: 10. The CDR3 covers 17 residues. Germline CDR1 and CDR2: DFQATT and SNEGSKA (reference sequence). CDR3 DNA sequence: TGCAGTGCTAGAGGTACAGGGGGTTCTACGTACACCGGGGAGCTGTTTTTT. As protein: CSARGTGGSTYTGELFF.

The chain couples TRBV5-1 to TRBJ2-3, with D possibly being TRBD2 (5 bases). The CDR3 is 14 residues long. Per germline, CDR1 SGHRS and CDR2 YFSETQ. The V and J ends lost 4 bases and 0 bases respectively, with 9 bases between them. CDR3 sequence reads: CASSRGSSTDTQYF. CDR3 bases: TGCGCCAGCAGCCGGGGATCTAGCACAGATACGCAGTATTTT.